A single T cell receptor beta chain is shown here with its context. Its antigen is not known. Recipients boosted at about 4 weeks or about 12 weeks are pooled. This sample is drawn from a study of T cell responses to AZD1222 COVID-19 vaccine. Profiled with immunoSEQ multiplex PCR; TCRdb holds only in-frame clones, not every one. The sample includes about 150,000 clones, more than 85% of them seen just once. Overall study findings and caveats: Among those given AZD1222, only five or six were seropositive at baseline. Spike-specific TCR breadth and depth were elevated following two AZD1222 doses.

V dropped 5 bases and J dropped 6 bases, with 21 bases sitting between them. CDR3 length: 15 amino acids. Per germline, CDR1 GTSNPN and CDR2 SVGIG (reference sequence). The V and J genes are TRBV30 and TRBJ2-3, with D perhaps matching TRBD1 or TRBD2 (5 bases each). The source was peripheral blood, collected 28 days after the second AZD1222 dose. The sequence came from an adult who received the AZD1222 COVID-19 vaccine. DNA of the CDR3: TGTGCCTGGGTTTCTCCGAGGGGCCCTGGCGATACGCAGTATTTT. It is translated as CAWVSPRGPGDTQYF.